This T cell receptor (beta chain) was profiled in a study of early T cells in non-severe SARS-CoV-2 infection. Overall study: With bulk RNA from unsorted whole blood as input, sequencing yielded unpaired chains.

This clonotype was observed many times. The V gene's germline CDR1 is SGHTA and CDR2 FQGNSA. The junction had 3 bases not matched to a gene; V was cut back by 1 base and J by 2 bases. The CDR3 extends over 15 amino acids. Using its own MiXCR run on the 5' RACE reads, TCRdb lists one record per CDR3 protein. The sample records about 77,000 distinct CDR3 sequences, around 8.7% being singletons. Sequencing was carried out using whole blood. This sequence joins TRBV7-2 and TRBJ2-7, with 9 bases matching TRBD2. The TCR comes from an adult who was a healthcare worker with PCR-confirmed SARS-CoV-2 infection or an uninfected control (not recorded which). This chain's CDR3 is CASSLGAGGPYEQYF. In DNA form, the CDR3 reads TGTGCCAGCAGCTTAGGGGCGGGAGGGCCCTACGAGCAGTACTTC.